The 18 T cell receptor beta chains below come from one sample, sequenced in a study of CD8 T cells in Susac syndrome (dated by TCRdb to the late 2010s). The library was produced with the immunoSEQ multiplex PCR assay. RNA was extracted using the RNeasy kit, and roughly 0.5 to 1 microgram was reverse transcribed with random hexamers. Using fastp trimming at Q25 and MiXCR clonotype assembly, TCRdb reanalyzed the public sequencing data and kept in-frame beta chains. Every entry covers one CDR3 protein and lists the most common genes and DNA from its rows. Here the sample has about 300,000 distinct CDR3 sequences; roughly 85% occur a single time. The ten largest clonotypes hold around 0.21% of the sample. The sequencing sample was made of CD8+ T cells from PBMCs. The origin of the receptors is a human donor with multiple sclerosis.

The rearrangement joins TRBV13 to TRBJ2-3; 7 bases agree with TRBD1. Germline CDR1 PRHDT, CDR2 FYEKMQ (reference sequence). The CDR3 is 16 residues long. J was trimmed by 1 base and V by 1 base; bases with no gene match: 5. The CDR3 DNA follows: TGTGCCAGCAGCTTAGCGGCCAGGGGGTGCACAGATACGCAGTATTTT. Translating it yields CASSLAARGCTDTQYF.

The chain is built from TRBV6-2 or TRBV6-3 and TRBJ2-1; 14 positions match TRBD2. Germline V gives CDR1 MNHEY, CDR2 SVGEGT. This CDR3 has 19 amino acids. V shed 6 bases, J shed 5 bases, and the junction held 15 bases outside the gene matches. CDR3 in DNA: TGTGCCAGCAGCTACCCGACTAGCGGGAGGGCCTATGTGGACAATGAGCAGTTCTTC. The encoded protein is CASSYPTSGRAYVDNEQFF.

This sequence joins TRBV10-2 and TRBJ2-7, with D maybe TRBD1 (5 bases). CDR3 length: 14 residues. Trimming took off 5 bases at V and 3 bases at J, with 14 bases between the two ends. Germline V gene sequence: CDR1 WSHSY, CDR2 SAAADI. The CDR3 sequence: CASSLGEGYYEQYF. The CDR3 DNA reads TGCGCCAGCAGTCTAGGGGAAGGCTACTACGAGCAGTACTTC.

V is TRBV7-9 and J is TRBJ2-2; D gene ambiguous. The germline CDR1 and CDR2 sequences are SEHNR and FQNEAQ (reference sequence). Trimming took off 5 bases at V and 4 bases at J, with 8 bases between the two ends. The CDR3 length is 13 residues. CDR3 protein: CASSPDLTGELFF. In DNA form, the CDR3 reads TGTGCCAGCAGCCCGGACCTCACCGGGGAGCTGTTTTTT.

The CDR3 DNA follows: TGTGCCAGCAGCTTAGTATTTACAGCCCGGATGAACACTGAAGCTTTCTTT. Translated: CASSLVFTARMNTEAFF. The genes are TRBV11-2 and TRBJ1-1; unclear D gene. Germline V gene data show CDR1 as SGHAT and CDR2 as FQNNGV. The CDR3 is 17 residues long. V was pared by 1 base and J by 0 bases, with 15 bases between.

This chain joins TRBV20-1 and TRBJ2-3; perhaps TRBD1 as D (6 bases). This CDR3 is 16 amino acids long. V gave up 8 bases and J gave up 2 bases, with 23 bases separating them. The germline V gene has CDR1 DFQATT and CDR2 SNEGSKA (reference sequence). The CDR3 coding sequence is TGCAGTTACCCCGACCGGGACACAGTTTCCACAGATACGCAGTATTTT. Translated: CSYPDRDTVSTDTQYF.

CDR3 coding DNA: TGTGCCAGCAGTTTATCGGGCAACCCCTACAATGAGCAGTTCTTC. Translating it yields CASSLSGNPYNEQFF. The chain employs TRBV27 and TRBJ2-1; D gene unclear. The V gene lost 0 bases and the J gene lost 2 bases, with 8 bases spanning the gap. The CDR3 loop spans 15 amino acids. Germline V gives CDR1 MNHEY, CDR2 SMNVEV (reference sequence).

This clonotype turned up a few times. This CDR3 reads CASSAHRGVAKNIQYF. For the CDR3, the DNA is TGTGCCAGCAGCGCCCATAGGGGAGTAGCCAAAAACATTCAGTACTTC. This chain connects TRBV11-2 to TRBJ2-4; D is perhaps TRBD1 or TRBD2 (5 bases each). CDR3 length: 16 residues. CDR1 and CDR2 from the germline V gene are SGHAT and FQNNGV. V was clipped by 5 bases and J by 0 bases, with 14 bases between them. Supplemented by reference TRBV11-2 and TRBJ2-4, the full variable domain reads EAGVAQSPRYKIIEKRQSVAFWCNPISGHATLYWYQQILGQGPKLLIQFQNNGVVDDSQLPKDRFSAERLKGVDSTLKIQPAKLEDSAVYLCASSAHRGVAKNIQYFGAGTRLSVL.

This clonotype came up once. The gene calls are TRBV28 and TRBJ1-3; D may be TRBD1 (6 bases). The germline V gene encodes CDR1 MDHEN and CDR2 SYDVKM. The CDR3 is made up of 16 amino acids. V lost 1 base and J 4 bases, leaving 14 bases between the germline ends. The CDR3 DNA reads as TGTGCCAGCAGTTTATCCTCGGGGGCTTCAGGAAACACCATATATTTT. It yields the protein CASSLSSGASGNTIYF.

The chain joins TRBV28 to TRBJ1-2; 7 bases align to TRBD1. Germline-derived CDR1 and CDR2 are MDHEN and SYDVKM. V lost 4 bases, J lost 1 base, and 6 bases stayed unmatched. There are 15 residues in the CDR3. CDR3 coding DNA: TGTGCCAGCAGTTCCTGGACAGGAAATAACTATGGCTACACCTTC. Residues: CASSSWTGNNYGYTF.

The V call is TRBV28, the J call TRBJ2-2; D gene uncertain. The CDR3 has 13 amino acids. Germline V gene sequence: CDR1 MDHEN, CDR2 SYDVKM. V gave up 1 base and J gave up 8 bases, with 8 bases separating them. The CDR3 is CASSLLPEGELFF. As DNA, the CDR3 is TGTGCCAGCAGTTTATTACCCGAGGGGGAGCTGTTTTTT. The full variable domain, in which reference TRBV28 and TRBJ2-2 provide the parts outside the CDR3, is DVKVTQSSRYLVKRTGEKVFLECVQDMDHENMFWYRQDPGLGLRLIYFSYDVKMKEKGDIPEGYSVSREKKERFSLILESASTNQTSMYLCASSLLPEGELFFGEGSRLTVL.

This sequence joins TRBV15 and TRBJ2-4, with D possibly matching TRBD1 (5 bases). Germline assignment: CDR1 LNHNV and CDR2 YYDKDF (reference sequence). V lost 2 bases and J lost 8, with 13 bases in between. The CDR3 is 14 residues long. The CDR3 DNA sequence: TGTGCCACCAGCAGACTAGGACAATTCGACATTCAGTACTTC. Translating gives CATSRLGQFDIQYF.

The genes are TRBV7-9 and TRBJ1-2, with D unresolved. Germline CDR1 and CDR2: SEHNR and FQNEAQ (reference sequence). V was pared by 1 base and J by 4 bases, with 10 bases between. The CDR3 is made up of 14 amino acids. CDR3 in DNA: TGTGCCAGCAGCTTAGGTAGCCACATCTATGGCTACACCTTC. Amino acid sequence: CASSLGSHIYGYTF.

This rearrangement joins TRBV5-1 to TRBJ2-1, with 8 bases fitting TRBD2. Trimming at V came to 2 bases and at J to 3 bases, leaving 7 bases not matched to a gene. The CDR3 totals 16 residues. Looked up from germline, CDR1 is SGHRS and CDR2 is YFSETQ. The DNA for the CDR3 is TGCGCCAGCAGCTTCAGTACGGGACTAGTCTACAATGAGCAGTTCTTC. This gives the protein CASSFSTGLVYNEQFF.

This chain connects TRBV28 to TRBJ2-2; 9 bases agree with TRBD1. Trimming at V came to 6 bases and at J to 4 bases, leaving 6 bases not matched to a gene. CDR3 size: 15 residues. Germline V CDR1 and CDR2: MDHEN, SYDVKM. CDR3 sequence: CASSEGQGVTGELFF. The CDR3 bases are TGTGCCAGCAGCGAGGGACAGGGTGTCACCGGGGAGCTGTTTTTT. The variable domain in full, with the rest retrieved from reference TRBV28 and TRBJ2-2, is DVKVTQSSRYLVKRTGEKVFLECVQDMDHENMFWYRQDPGLGLRLIYFSYDVKMKEKGDIPEGYSVSREKKERFSLILESASTNQTSMYLCASSEGQGVTGELFFGEGSRLTVL.

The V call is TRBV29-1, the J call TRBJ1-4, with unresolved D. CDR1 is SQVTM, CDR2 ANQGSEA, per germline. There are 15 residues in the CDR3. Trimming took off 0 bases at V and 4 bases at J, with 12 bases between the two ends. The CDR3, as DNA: TGCAGCGTTGAAGAACCGGCAGCAATTAATGAAAAACTGTTTTTT. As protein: CSVEEPAAINEKLFF.

This CDR3 reads CASSLEGSSWETQYF. CDR3 DNA sequence: TGTGCCAGCAGCTTGGAAGGGTCCTCTTGGGAGACCCAGTACTTC. This chain uses TRBV5-5 with TRBJ2-5; no firm D call. Germline lookup yields CDR1 SGHKS and CDR2 YYEKEE (reference sequence). Trimming shortened V by 0 bases and J by 5 bases, and 14 bases separated the two germline ends. The CDR3 consists of 15 residues.

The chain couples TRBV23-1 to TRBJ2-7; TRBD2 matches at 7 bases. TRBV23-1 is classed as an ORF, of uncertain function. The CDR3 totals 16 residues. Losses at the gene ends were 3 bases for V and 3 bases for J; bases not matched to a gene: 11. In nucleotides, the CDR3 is TGCGCCAGCAGTCATTGGGTGGGAGGGTTAGTCTACGAGCAGTACTTC. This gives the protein CASSHWVGGLVYEQYF.